This T cell receptor beta chain emerged from a study of shared clonotypes between healthy human individuals. The CDR3 loop spans 13 amino acids. CDR1 is SQVTM, CDR2 ANQGSEA, per germline. The J segment lost 2 bases and the V segment lost 5 bases, leaving 1 base of the junction unmatched. TCRdb keeps only in-frame clones here, not all; method: immunoSEQ multiplex PCR. The sample yields some 2,100,000 clones, 93% seen once. As defined, naive CD8 cells were CD45RO-negative and positively selected for CCR7, with terminally differentiated effector memory CD45RA+ cells excluded. Caucasian adults living in Nashville, Tennessee, provided all samples.

The sample taken for sequencing was naive CD8+ T cells from PBMCs. The sequence came from a man younger than 35 in good health. Some clones in this sample may be carry-over from other donors' samples. The chain carries TRBV29-1 and TRBJ2-7, with TRBD1 identical over 12 bases. For the CDR3, the DNA is TGCAGCGTTCGGGACAGGGGGCCCTACGAGCAGTACTTC. Translation: CSVRDRGPYEQYF.